This TCR beta chain appears in the sequencing data of a study of blood T cell repertoires in COVID-19. Overall study: Acute and convalescent COVID-19 specimens originated in the United States, Italy and Spain.

The J segment lost 0 bases and the V segment lost 4 bases, leaving 2 bases of the junction unmatched. The CDR3 is 15 amino acids. Germline V gene data show CDR1 as SGHNT and CDR2 as YYREEE (reference sequence). TCRdb's table, derived via immunoSEQ multiplex PCR, lists solely in-frame clones and lacks some. The table lists roughly 81,000 clones, more than 70% of them singletons, with around 36% in the top ten. Sequenced sample: peripheral blood. This chain joins TRBV5-4 and TRBJ2-5, with 11 bases that match TRBD1. The sequence came from an elderly man with active or convalescent COVID-19. In DNA, the CDR3 is TGTGCCAGCAGCGGGGGACAGGGGGACCAAGAGACCCAGTACTTC. Protein: CASSGGQGDQETQYF.